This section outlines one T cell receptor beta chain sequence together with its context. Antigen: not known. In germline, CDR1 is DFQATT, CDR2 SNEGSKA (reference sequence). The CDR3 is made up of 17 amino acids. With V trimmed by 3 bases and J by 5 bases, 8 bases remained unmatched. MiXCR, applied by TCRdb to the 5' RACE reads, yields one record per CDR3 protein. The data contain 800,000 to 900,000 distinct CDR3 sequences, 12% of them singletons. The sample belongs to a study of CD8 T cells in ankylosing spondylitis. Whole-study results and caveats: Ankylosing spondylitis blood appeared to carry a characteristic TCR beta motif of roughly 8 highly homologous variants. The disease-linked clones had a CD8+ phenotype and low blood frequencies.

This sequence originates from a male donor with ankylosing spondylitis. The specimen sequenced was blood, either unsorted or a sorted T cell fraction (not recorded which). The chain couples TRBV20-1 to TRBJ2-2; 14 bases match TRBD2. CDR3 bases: TGCAGTGCTAGTGAGGGACTAGCGGGGGCCACAACCGGGGAGCTGTTTTTT. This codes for CSASEGLAGATTGELFF.